The TCR beta chain described here comes from a study of blood T cell repertoires in COVID-19. Libraries were prepared by immunoSEQ multiplex PCR; TCRdb keeps only in-frame clonotypes and omits some of them. The data hold 95,000 or so clones, with 80% to 90% observed a single time. The CDR3 spans 14 residues. J was trimmed by 3 bases and V by 2 bases; bases with no gene match: 3. Germline V lookup: CDR1 KGHSH, CDR2 LQKENI. Sequencing was performed on peripheral blood. This sequence originates from a human donor in a cohort sampled during active COVID-19. The chain recombines TRBV18 with TRBJ2-7; TRBD1 agrees at 8 bases. CDR3 sequence: CASSPGQGSYEQYF. CDR3 in DNA: TGTGCCAGCTCACCAGGACAGGGAAGCTACGAGCAGTACTTC.